This T cell receptor (beta chain) was recovered during a study of blood T cell repertoires in COVID-19. From germline, CDR1 is KGHSH and CDR2 LQKENI. V was pared by 5 bases and J by 4 bases, with 17 bases between. This CDR3 region has 15 residues. This table comes from immunoSEQ multiplex PCR, and its TCRdb copy is limited to in-frame clones, with some not included. The table lists approximately 90,000 clones, roughly nine tenths of them singletons. The sequence derives from a man between 50 and 59 years old with acute or convalescent COVID-19. Sequences were obtained from peripheral blood. This chain links TRBV18 with TRBJ1-2; D is perhaps TRBD1 (6 bases). The CDR3 DNA follows: TGTGCCAGCTCAACGGACGGGACAACCTTCTATGGCTACACCTTC. Translation: CASSTDGTTFYGYTF.